This T cell receptor beta chain was recovered during a study of tumor and adjacent non-tumor tissue in lung cancer. Three rounds of nested PCR, following a modified ARM-PCR protocol, produced the TCRbeta library. TCRdb reprocessed the multiplex PCR reads with MiXCR, giving one entry per CDR3 protein. This table has about 140,000 distinct CDR3 sequences, around 60% appearing once. General study points: Top 100 clones took a larger repertoire share in normal lung.

About this clonotype itself: The antigen is unknown. Because the CDR3 is missing its conserved closing phenylalanine or tryptophan, this is likely a read error.

The template was RNA from unsorted bulk tissue. This TCR derives from a man between 60 and 75 years old with small cell lung cancer. The sample comprised lung tumor tissue.

The CDR3: CSAKMEHSQPQHY. The CDR3 DNA is TGCAGTGCTAAAATGGAGCATAGTCAGCCCCAGCATTAT. This chain links TRBV20-1 with TRBJ1-5, with D uncertain. The length of the CDR3 is 13 residues. Germline V gene lookup returns CDR1 DFQATT and CDR2 SNEGSKA (reference sequence). V was shortened by 4 bases and J by 6 bases, with 13 bases between the two germline ends.